This T cell receptor (beta chain) was captured by sequencing in a study of blood T cell repertoires in COVID-19. In the study overall: Nucleic acid was either cDNA or gDNA, and it came from T cells, B-cell-depleted T cells, or PBMCs.

V gave up 4 bases and J gave up 0 bases; unmatched junction bases: 9. Germline lookup yields CDR1 SGHDT and CDR2 YYEEEE. The CDR3 totals 18 residues. Generated by immunoSEQ multiplex PCR, the TCRdb table keeps only in-frame clones and is missing some. The sample holds more than 250,000 clones, roughly 88% seen once. This rearrangement joins TRBV5-6 to TRBJ2-3, with 12 bases matching TRBD2. The receptor was derived from a woman aged 50 to 60 with acute or convalescent COVID-19. The source material was peripheral blood. CDR3 sequence reads: CASSGAGTSGPSTDTQYF. The DNA of the CDR3 is TGTGCCAGCAGCGGGGCCGGGACTAGCGGGCCTAGCACAGATACGCAGTATTTT.